This T cell receptor beta chain was observed in a study of T cell responses to AZD1222 COVID-19 vaccine. As for this clone: The antigen is unknown.

CDR3 length equals 14 residues. The germline V gene has CDR1 MGHDK and CDR2 SYGVNS. Broader study findings: Only six AZD1222 recipients tested seropositive at baseline.

Profiling relied on immunoSEQ multiplex PCR, and the TCRdb table lists in-frame clones only, not all of them. Altogether some 150,000 clones are present, around 88% being singletons, with the ten largest covering 2% to 2.5%. The sample in question was peripheral blood, obtained on day 0 of AZD1222 vaccination. This chain uses TRBV25-1 with TRBJ2-3; D is unresolved. The sequence came from an adult in good health. The CDR3 nucleotides read TGTGCTTCTGGAAGTGGGTTGGGTATCGATACGCAGTATTTT. Translated, it gives CASGSGLGIDTQYF.